This T cell receptor beta chain was observed in a study of blood T cell repertoires in COVID-19. Across the whole study: Sites in the United States, Italy and Spain provided acute and convalescent COVID-19 samples. The cDNA or gDNA used as material had been derived from T cells, B-cell-depleted T cells, or PBMCs.

Original analysis: The assay estimated nucleated cells by amplifying reference gene primers. Sequencing was performed with immunoSEQ multiplex PCR; in TCRdb, only in-frame clones are kept and a portion is missing. V and J calls and clone size are those listed in that table; D and trimming were worked out from the DNA. This sample has roughly 130,000 clones, with over 75% found just once. Per the germline V gene, CDR1 is MNHEY and CDR2 is SVGAGI. The junction had 7 bases not matched to a gene; V was cut back by 6 bases and J by 3 bases. The CDR3 has 15 amino acids. The TCR was taken from a man aged 40-49 years with active or convalescent COVID-19. The specimen sequenced was peripheral blood. The chain joins TRBV6-5 to TRBJ1-1, with 10 positions matching TRBD1. This chain's CDR3 is CASSGAGTGDTEAFF. CDR3 nucleotide sequence: TGTGCCAGCAGCGGGGCCGGGACAGGGGACACTGAAGCTTTCTTT.